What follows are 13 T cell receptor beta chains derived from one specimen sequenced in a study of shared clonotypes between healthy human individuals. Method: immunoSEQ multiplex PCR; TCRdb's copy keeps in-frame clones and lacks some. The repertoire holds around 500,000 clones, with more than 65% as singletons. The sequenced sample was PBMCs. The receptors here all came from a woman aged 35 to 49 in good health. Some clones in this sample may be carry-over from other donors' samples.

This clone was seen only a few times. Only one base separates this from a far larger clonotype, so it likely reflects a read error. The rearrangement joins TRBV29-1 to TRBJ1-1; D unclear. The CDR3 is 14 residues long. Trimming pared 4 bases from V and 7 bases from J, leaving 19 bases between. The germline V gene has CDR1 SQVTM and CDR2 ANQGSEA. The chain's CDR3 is CSVVLTRGGVEAFF. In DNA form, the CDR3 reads TGCAGCGTTGTCCTAACCCGGGGTGGGGTTGAAGCTTTCTTT.

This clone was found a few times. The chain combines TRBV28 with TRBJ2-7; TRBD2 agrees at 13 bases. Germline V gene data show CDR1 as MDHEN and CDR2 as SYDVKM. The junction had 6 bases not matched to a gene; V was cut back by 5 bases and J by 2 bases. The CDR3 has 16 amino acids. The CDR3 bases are TGTGCCAGCAGTACCCGGACTAGCGGGAGCGCCTACGAGCAGTACTTC. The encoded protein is CASSTRTSGSAYEQYF.

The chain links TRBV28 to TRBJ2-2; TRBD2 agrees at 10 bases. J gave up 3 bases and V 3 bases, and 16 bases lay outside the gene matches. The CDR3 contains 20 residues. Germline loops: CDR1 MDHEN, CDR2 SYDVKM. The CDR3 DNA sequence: TGTGCCAGCAGTTTGTGGGCTCCTAGCGGGAGCGGCCGTGACACCGGGGAGCTGTTTTTT. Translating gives CASSLWAPSGSGRDTGELFF.

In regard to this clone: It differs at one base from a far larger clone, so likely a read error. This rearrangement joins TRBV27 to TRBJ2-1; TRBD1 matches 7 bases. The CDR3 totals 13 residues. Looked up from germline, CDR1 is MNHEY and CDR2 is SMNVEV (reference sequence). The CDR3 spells CANSLSRQGEQFF. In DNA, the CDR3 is TGTGCCAACAGTTTATCGCGACAGGGCGAGCAGTTCTTC.

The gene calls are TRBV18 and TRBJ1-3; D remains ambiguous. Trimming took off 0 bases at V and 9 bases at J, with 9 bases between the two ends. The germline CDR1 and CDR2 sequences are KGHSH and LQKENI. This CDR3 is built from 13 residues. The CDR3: CASSPPGLGTIYF. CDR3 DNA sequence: TGTGCCAGCTCACCACCGGGTTTGGGCACCATATATTTT.

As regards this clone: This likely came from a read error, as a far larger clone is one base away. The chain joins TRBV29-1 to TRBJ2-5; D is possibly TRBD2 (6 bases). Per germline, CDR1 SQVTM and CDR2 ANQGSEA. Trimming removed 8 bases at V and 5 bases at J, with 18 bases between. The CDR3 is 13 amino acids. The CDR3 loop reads CSIAGSSGETQYF. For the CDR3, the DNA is TGCAGCATTGCGGGGTCAAGCGGGGAGACCCAGTACTTC.

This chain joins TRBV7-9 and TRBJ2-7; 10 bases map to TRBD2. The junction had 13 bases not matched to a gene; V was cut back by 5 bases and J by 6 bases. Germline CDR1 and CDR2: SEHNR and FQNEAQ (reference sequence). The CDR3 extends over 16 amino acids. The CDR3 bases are TGTGCCAGCAGCAAATCTAGCGGGAGCTTTGTGGGCGAGCAGTACTTC. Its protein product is CASSKSSGSFVGEQYF.

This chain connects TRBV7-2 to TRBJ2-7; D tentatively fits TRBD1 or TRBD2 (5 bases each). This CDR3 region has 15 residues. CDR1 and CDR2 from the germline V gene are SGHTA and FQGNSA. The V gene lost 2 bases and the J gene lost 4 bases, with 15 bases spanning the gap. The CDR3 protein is CASSLFRDPLYEQYF. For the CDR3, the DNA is TGTGCCAGCAGCTTATTTCGGGACCCTCTTTACGAGCAGTACTTC.

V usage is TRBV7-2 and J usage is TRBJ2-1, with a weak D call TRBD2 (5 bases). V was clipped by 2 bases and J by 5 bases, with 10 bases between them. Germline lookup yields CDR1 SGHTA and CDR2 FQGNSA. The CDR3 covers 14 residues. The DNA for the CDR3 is TGTGCCAGCAGCTTAAAAACGGGGAACAATGAGCAGTTCTTC. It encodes CASSLKTGNNEQFF.

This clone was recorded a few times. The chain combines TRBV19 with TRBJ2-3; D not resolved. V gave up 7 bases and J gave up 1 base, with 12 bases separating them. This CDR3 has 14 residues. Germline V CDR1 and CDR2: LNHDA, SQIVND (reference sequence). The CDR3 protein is CASTSLKGTDTQYF. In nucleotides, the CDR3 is TGTGCCAGTACCTCGCTTAAGGGCACAGATACGCAGTATTTT.

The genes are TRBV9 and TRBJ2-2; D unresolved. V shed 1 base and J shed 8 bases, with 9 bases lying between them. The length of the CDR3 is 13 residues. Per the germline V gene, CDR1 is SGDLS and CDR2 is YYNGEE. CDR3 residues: CASSVLVGGELFF. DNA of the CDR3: TGTGCCAGCAGCGTACTCGTTGGAGGGGAGCTGTTTTTT.

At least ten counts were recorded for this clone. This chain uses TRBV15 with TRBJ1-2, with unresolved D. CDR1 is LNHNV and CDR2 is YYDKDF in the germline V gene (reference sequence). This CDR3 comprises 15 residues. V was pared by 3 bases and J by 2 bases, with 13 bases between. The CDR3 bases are TGTGCCACCAGCAGCTTTTATTCAGCAAACTATGGCTACACCTTC. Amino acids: CATSSFYSANYGYTF.

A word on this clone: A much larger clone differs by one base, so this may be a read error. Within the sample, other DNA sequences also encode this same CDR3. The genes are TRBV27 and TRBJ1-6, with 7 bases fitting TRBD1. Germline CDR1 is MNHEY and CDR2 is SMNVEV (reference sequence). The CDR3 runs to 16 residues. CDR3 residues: CASSSSGTVINSPLHF. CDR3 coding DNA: TGTGCCAGCAGTTCCTCCGGGACAGTCATCAATTCACCCCTTCACTTT.